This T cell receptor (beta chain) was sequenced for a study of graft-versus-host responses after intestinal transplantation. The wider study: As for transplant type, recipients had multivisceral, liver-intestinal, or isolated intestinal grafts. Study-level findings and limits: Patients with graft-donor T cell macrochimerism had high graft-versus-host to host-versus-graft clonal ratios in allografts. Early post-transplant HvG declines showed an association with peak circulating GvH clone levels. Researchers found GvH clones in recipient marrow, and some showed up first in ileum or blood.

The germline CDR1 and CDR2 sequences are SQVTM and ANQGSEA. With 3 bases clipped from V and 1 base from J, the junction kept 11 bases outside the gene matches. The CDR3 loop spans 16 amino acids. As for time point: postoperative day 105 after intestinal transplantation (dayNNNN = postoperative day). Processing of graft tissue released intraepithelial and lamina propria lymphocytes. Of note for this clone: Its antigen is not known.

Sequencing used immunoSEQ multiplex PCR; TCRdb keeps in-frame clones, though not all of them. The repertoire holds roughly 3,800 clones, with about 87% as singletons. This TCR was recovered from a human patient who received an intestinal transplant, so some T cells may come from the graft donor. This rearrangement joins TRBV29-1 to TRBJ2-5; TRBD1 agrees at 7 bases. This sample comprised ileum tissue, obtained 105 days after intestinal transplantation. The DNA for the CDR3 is TGCAGCGTTGAGTCAGACAGGGAAAGGGTCCAAGAGACCCAGTACTTC. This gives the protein CSVESDRERVQETQYF. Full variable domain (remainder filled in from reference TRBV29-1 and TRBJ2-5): SAVISQKPSRDICQRGTSLTIQCQVDSQVTMMFWYRQQPGQSLTLIATANQGSEATYESGFVIDKFPISRPNLTFSTLTVSNMSPEDSSIYLCSVESDRERVQETQYFGPGTRLLVL.